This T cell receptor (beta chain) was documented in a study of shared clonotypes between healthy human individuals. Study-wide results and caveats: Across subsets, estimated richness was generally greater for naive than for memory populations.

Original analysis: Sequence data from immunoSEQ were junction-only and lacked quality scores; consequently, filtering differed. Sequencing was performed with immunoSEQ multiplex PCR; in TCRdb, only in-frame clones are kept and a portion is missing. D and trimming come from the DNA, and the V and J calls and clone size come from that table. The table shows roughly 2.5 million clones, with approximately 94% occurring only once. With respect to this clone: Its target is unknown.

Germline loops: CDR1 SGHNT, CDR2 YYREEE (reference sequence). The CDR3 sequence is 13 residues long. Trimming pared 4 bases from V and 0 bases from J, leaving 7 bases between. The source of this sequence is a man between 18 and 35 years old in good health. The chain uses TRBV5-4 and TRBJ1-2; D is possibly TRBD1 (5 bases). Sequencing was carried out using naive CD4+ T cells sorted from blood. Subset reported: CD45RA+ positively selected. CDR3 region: CASSGDPNYGYTF. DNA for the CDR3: TGTGCCAGCAGCGGGGACCCTAACTATGGCTACACCTTC.